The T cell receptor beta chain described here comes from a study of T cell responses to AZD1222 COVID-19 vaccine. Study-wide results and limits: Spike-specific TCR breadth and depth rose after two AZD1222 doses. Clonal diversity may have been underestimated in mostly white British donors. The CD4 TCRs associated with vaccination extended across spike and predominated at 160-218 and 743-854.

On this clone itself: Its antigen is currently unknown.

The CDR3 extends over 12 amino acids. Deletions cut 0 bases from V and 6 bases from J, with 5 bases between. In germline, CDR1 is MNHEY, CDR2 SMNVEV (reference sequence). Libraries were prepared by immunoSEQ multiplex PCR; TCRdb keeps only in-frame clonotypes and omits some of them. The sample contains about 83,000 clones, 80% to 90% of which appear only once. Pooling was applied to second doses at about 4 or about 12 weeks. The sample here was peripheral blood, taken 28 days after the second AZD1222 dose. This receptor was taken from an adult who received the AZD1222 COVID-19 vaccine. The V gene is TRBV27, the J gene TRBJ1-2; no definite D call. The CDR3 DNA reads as TGTGCCAGCAGTTTATCTGGGAATGGCTACACCTTC. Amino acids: CASSLSGNGYTF.